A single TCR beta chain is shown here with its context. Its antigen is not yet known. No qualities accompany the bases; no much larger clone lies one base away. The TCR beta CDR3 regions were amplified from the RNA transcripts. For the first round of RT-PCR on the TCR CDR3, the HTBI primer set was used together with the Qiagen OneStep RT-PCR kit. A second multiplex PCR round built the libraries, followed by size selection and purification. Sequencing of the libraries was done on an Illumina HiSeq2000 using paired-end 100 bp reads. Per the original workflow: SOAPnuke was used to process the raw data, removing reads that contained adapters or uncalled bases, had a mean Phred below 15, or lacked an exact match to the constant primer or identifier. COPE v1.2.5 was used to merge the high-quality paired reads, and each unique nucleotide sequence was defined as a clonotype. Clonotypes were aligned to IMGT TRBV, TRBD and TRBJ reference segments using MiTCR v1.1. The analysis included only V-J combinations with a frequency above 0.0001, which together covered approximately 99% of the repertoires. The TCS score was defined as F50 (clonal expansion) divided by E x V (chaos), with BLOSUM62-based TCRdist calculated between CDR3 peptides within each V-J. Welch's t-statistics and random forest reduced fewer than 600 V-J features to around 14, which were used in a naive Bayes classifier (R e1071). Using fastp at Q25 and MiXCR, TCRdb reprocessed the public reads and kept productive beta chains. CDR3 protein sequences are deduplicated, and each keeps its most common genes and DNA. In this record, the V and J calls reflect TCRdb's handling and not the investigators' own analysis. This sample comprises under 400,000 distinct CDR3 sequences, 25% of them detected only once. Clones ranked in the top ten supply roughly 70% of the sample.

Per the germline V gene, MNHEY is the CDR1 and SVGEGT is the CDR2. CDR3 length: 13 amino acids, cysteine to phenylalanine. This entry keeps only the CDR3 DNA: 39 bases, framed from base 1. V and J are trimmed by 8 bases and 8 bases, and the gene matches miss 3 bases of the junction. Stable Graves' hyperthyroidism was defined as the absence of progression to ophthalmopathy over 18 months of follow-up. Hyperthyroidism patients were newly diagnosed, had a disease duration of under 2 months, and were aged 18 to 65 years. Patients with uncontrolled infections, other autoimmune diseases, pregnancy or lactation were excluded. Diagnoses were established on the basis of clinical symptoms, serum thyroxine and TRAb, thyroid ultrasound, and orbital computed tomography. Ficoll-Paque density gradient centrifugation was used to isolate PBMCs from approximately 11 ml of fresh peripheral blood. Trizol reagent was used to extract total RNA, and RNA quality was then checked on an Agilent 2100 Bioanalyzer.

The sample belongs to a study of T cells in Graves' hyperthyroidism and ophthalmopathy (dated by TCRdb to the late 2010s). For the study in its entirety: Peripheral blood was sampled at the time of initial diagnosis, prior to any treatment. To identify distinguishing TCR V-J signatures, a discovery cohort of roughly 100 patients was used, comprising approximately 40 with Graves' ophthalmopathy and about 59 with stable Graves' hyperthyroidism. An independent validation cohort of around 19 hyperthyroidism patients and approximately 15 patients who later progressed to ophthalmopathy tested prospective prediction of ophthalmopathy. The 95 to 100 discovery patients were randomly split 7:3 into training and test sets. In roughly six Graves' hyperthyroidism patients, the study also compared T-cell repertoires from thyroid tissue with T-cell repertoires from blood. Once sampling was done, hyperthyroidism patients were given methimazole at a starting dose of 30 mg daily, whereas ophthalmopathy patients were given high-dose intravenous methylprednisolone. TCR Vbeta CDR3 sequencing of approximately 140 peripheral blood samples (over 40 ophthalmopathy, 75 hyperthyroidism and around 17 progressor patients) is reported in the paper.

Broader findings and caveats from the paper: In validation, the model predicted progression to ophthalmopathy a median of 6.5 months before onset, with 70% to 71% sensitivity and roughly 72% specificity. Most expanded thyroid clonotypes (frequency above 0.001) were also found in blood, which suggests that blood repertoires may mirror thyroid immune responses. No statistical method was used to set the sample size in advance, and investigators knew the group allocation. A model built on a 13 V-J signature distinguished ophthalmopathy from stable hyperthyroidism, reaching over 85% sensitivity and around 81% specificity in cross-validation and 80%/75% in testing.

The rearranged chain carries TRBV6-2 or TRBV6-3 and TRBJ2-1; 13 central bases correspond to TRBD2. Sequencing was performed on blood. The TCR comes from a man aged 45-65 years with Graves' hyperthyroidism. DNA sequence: TGTGCCAGCCGGACTAGCGGGAGATATGAGCAGTTCTTC. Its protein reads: CASRTSGRYEQFF.